The 2 T cell receptor beta chains in this list originate from one sample, sequenced in a study of blood T cell repertoires in COVID-19. Only in-frame clones appear in the TCRdb table, and some are missing; sequencing was by immunoSEQ multiplex PCR. Of around 240,000 clones listed, 83% are singletons. Sequencing was carried out using peripheral blood. The source of these receptors is a woman aged 45 to 65 with acute or convalescent COVID-19.

V gene TRBV12-1 combines with J gene TRBJ1-6; the D call in the table, TRBD1, was not verified against the DNA. TRBV12-1 is termed a pseudogene. This CDR3 has 14 amino acids. CDR3 in amino acids: CASSLDRPRSPLHF. The CDR3 DNA reads TGTGCCAGCAGCTTGGACAGACCTCGTTCACCCCTCCACTTT.

The chain is built from TRBV4-1 and TRBJ1-3; D ambiguous. Trimming pared 2 bases from V and 0 bases from J, leaving 8 bases between. Germline V gene lookup returns CDR1 MGHRA and CDR2 YSYEKL. The CDR3 consists of 15 residues. The CDR3 coding sequence is TGCGCCAGCAGCCAATCAGGCATCTCTGGAAACACCATATATTTT. Its protein is CASSQSGISGNTIYF.